These 18 T cell receptor beta chains share one sample of origin, sequenced in a study of T cell responses to AZD1222 COVID-19 vaccine. Some clones are missing from TCRdb's copy, which holds only in-frame ones; the method was immunoSEQ multiplex PCR. This table holds roughly 150,000 clones, 90% to 95% found once. The sequences come from peripheral blood, collected 28 days after the second AZD1222 dose. These receptors originate from an adult who received the AZD1222 COVID-19 vaccine.

With regard to this clone: An end of the junction does not agree with germline; a read error may underlie this. This CDR3 reads CASSFGTSTGELFF. Here the CDR3 DNA reads TGTGCCAGCAGCTTTGGGACTTCCACCGGAGAGCTGTTTTTT. J is TRBJ2-2 and V is TRBV5-6, with a tentative D call TRBD2 (6 bases). The CDR3 loop spans 14 amino acids. The V gene's germline CDR1 is SGHDT and CDR2 YYEEEE.

The rearrangement uses TRBV5-4 and TRBJ2-2, with no clear D. CDR1 SGHNT and CDR2 YYREEE come from the germline V gene (reference sequence). The CDR3 covers 14 residues. V lost 1 base and J 4 bases, leaving 8 bases between the germline ends. CDR3 bases: TGTGCCAGCAGCTTGATACAGAGCACCGGGGAGCTGTTTTTT. This translates into CASSLIQSTGELFF.

Only a few counts were recorded for this clone. The V gene is TRBV11-2, the J gene TRBJ1-2; D is possibly TRBD1 (5 bases). The germline V and J ends were trimmed by 1 base and 8 bases, with 11 bases remaining between them. The CDR3 runs to 13 residues. The germline CDR1 and CDR2 sequences are SGHAT and FQNNGV. The CDR3 DNA sequence: TGTGCCAGCAGCTTAGCAAGCAGGGTCGGCTACACCTTC. It is translated as CASSLASRVGYTF.

The J gene is TRBJ1-2, the V gene TRBV27; tentative D call: TRBD1 (6 bases). Trimming shortened V by 7 bases and J by 1 base, and 22 bases separated the two germline ends. Per the germline V gene, CDR1 is MNHEY and CDR2 is SMNVEV (reference sequence). This CDR3 region has 17 residues. CDR3 in DNA: TGTGCCAGCACCTCCAAGCTCGGACAGACTGTTAACTATGGCTACACCTTC. This codes for CASTSKLGQTVNYGYTF.

The chain is built from TRBV5-4 and TRBJ1-1; D possibly corresponds to TRBD1 (5 bases). CDR1 SGHNT and CDR2 YYREEE come from the germline V gene (reference sequence). The V end lost 5 bases, the J end lost 3 bases, and 26 bases lay between the germline ends. The CDR3 has 18 residues. CDR3 sequence reads: CASSDGPRSPPGHTEAFF. The DNA for the CDR3 is TGTGCCAGCAGTGACGGACCCCGATCCCCCCCGGGGCACACTGAAGCTTTCTTT.

Worth noting for this clone: Other DNA sequences in the same sample also yield this CDR3. The chain employs TRBV18 and TRBJ1-4, with 10 nucleotides matching TRBD1. The CDR3 is 15 residues long. After removal of 3 bases from V and 4 bases from J, the junction contained 2 bases not matched to a gene. The germline CDR1 and CDR2 sequences are KGHSH and LQKENI. DNA for the CDR3: TGTGCCAGCTCACCTGGACAGGGGGGTAATGAAAAACTGTTTTTT. Translated: CASSPGQGGNEKLFF.

The V and J genes are TRBV5-1 and TRBJ1-5; D is possibly TRBD1 (5 bases). Between the trimmed V and J ends, which lost 5 bases and 7 bases, there was a span of 13 bases. CDR3 length: 13 residues. Germline CDR1 is SGHRS and CDR2 is YFSETQ. The CDR3 nucleotides read TGCGCCAGCAGAATCAGGGTGGACCAGCCCCAGCATTTT. Its protein product is CASRIRVDQPQHF.

The J gene is TRBJ1-5, the V gene TRBV4-1; 7 bases line up with TRBD1. V lost 0 bases to trimming and J lost 3 bases; unmatched junction nucleotides: 11. Germline CDR1 is MGHRA and CDR2 is YSYEKL. The CDR3 consists of 18 residues. The CDR3 loop is CASSQDWSGRGYNQPQHF. CDR3 nucleotide sequence: TGCGCCAGCAGCCAAGATTGGTCGGGCAGGGGGTACAATCAGCCCCAGCATTTT.

This chain joins TRBV18 and TRBJ1-2; D gene ambiguous. The CDR3 spans 12 residues. Trimming pared 6 bases from V and 4 bases from J, leaving 9 bases between. Germline V CDR1 and CDR2: KGHSH, LQKENI. The CDR3 DNA is TGTGCCAGCTCCCCCGAGGGCTATGGCTACACCTTC. As protein: CASSPEGYGYTF.

This chain connects TRBV7-9 to TRBJ2-6, with D possibly TRBD2 on 7 matching bases. Germline V gene data show CDR1 as SEHNR and CDR2 as FQNEAQ (reference sequence). V lost 0 bases, J lost 2 bases, and 14 bases lay in between. The length of the CDR3 is 18 residues. The CDR3 nucleotides are TGTGCCAGCAGCTTAGCGGGGGGGCCAATTACTGGGGCCAACGTCCTGACTTTC. Protein product: CASSLAGGPITGANVLTF.

The rearrangement uses TRBV4-2 and TRBJ2-3, with 7 bases fitting TRBD2. This CDR3 is 16 amino acids long. CDR1 LGHNA and CDR2 YNFKEQ come from the germline V gene. The junction had 3 bases not matched to a gene; V was cut back by 0 bases and J by 0 bases. In DNA form, the CDR3 reads TGTGCCAGCAGCCAAGACCCAGCGGGGAGCACAGATACGCAGTATTTT. Translation: CASSQDPAGSTDTQYF.

The CDR3 DNA reads as TGCGCCATCGGGGGCGGAGGCGCCTACGAGCAGTACTTC. Amino acids: CAIGGGGAYEQYF. The V and J genes are TRBV10-2 and TRBJ2-7; the D gene could be TRBD1 or TRBD2 (6 bases each). This CDR3 is 13 amino acids long. CDR1 and CDR2 (germline): WSHSY, SAAADI. V lost 10 bases, J lost 2 bases, and 15 bases lay in between.

V gene TRBV4-2 combines with J gene TRBJ1-1, with D uncertain. The CDR3 totals 15 residues. V gave up 0 bases and J gave up 5 bases, with 13 bases separating them. Germline CDR1 is LGHNA and CDR2 is YNFKEQ. In DNA form, the CDR3 reads TGTGCCAGCAGCCAAGAGAGTAGGTTAGGGACTGAAGCTTTCTTT. It is translated as CASSQESRLGTEAFF.

This chain links TRBV6-6 with TRBJ1-2; 11 nucleotides align to TRBD1. The trim removed 1 base at V and 2 bases at J, leaving 3 bases unmatched. Germline V gene sequence: CDR1 MNHNY, CDR2 SVGAGI (reference sequence). The CDR3 is 16 amino acids. The CDR3 region is CASSYLGQGANYGYTF. The CDR3 DNA sequence: TGTGCCAGCAGTTACTTAGGACAGGGGGCAAACTATGGCTACACCTTC.

This clone was seen just once. The J gene is TRBJ1-3, the V gene TRBV7-9, with 8 bases matching TRBD1. CDR1 is SEHNR and CDR2 is FQNEAQ in the germline V gene (reference sequence). The CDR3 is 15 residues long. The trim removed 6 bases at V and 2 bases at J, leaving 6 bases unmatched. CDR3 sequence: CASSFLDRAGNTIYF. As DNA, the CDR3 is TGTGCCAGCAGTTTCCTGGACAGGGCTGGAAACACCATATATTTT. Full variable domain (outside the CDR3, taken from reference TRBV7-9 and TRBJ1-3): DTGVSQNPRHKITKRGQNVTFRCDPISEHNRLYWYRQTLGQGPEFLTYFQNEAQLEKSRLLSDRFSAERPKGSFSTLEIQRTEQGDSAMYLCASSFLDRAGNTIYFGEGSWLTVV.

J is TRBJ1-1 and V is TRBV3-1 (or the pseudogene TRBV3-2); perhaps TRBD1 as D (6 bases). The CDR3 is 16 amino acids. Germline CDR1 is LGHDT and CDR2 is YNNKEL (reference sequence). Trimming left V 5 bases short and J 0 bases short, with 16 bases between. The CDR3 reads CASSFATGNMNTEAFF. The CDR3 bases are TGTGCCAGCAGCTTCGCGACAGGAAACATGAACACTGAAGCTTTCTTT.

This clone occurred a few times. The V gene is TRBV30, the J gene TRBJ1-6, with D maybe TRBD1 (5 bases). Per germline, CDR1 GTSNPN and CDR2 SVGIG (reference sequence). The CDR3 extends over 15 amino acids. V was clipped by 0 bases and J by 11 bases, with 17 bases between them. CDR3 in DNA: TGTGCCTGGAGTGTACAAGGGCAGGGCTTCGCACCCCTCCACTTT. Protein: CAWSVQGQGFAPLHF.

This chain uses TRBV7-2 with TRBJ2-5, with a tentative D call TRBD2 (6 bases). Trimming shortened V by 5 bases and J by 7 bases, and 14 bases separated the two germline ends. The V gene's germline CDR1 is SGHTA and CDR2 FQGNSA. The CDR3 has 13 amino acids. CDR3 DNA: TGTGCCAGCAGCCCCATATTGGAGGGGACCCAGTACTTC. Translated, it gives CASSPILEGTQYF.